This TCR beta chain stems from a study of T cells in Graves' hyperthyroidism and ophthalmopathy. The study's findings and limits: Appearing also in blood were most of the thyroid clonotypes expanded above 0.001.

Stable Graves' hyperthyroidism denoted no ophthalmopathy progression over 18 months. The diagnoses drew upon clinical symptoms, serum thyroxine and TRAb, thyroid ultrasound and orbital computed tomography. A roughly 9.3 ml volume of fresh peripheral blood provided the PBMCs. TCR beta CDR3 region amplification was performed from RNA transcripts. RT-PCR in the first round (using the HTBI primer set) targeted the TCR CDR3. TCRdb independently ran MiXCR on the multiplex PCR reads; one entry per CDR3 protein. The sample has hundreds of thousands of distinct CDR3 sequences, 38% seen once. This clonotype has more than one count but fewer than ten. Its antigen is undetermined. The sequence came from a man between 18 and 29 years old with Graves' hyperthyroidism. Specimen: blood.

The CDR3 DNA reads as TGTGCCAGCAGTGGGGGACAGGGGTTTAGCAATCAGCCCCAGCATTTT. This gives the protein CASSGGQGFSNQPQHF. This chain uses TRBV6-1 with TRBJ1-5; 10 bases map to TRBD1. This CDR3 region has 16 residues. V lost 4 bases, J lost 0 bases, and 3 bases stayed unmatched. Germline V gene lookup returns CDR1 MNHNS and CDR2 SASEGT.